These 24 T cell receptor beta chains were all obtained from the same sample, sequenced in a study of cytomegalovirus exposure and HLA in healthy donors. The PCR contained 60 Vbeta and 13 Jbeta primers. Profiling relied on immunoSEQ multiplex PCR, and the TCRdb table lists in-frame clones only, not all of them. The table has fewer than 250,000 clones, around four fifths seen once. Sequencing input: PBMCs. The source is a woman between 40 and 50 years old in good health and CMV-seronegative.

CDR3 in DNA: TGCGCCAGCAGGTTAGCGGGAGCGAACACCGGGGAGCTGTTTTTT. Protein sequence: CASRLAGANTGELFF. The chain combines TRBV5-1 with TRBJ2-2; TRBD2 matches at 9 bases. Trimming at V came to 5 bases and at J to 0 bases, leaving 2 bases not matched to a gene. The CDR3 contains 15 residues. Germline CDR1 and CDR2: SGHRS and YFSETQ.

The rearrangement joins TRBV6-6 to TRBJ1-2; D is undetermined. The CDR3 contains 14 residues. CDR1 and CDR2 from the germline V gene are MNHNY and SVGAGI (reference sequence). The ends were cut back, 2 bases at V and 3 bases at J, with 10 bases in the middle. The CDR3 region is CASSYIAADYGYTF. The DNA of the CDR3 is TGTGCCAGCAGTTACATTGCGGCGGACTATGGCTACACCTTC.

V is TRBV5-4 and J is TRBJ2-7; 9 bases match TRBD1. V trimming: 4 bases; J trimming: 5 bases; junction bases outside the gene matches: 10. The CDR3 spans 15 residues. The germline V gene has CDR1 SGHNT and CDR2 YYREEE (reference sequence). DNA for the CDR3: TGTGCCAGCAGCCCTTCCGGGACAGGGTTGGACGAGCAGTACTTC. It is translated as CASSPSGTGLDEQYF.

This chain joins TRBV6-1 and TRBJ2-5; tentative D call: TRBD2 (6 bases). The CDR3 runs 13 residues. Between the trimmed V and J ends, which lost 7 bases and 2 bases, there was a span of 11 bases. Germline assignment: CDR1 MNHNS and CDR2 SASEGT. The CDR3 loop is CASTLGLQETQYF. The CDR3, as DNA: TGTGCCAGCACGCTGGGACTGCAAGAGACCCAGTACTTC.

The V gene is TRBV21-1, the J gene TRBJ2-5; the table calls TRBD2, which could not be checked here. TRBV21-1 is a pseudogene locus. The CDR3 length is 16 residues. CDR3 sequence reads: CASASVAGGGWETQYF. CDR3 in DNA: TGTGCCAGCGCTTCGGTAGCGGGAGGTGGTTGGGAGACCCAGTACTTC.

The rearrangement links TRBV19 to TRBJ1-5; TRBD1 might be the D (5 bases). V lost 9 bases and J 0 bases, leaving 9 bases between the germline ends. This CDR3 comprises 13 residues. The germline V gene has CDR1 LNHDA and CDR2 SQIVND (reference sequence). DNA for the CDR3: TGTGCCAGCGTGCAGGGTAGCAATCAGCCCCAGCATTTT. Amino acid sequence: CASVQGSNQPQHF. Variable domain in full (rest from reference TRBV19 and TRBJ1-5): DGGITQSPKYLFRKEGQNVTLSCEQNLNHDAMYWYRQDPGQGLRLIYYSQIVNDFQKGDIAEGYSVSREKKESFPLTVTSAQKNPTAFYLCASVQGSNQPQHFGDGTRLSIL.

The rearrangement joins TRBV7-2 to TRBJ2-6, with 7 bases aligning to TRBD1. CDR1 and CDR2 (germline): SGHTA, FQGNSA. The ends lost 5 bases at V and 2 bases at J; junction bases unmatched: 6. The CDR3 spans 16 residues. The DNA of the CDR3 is TGTGCCAGCAGCGCCAACAGGGGCACTGGGGCCAACGTCCTGACTTTC. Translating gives CASSANRGTGANVLTF.

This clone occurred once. Here the CDR3 reads CASSPREAANYGYTF. CDR3 DNA: TGTGCCAGCAGCCCCCGGGAGGCAGCTAACTATGGCTACACCTTC. The gene calls are TRBV4-2 and TRBJ1-2; D not resolved. The CDR3 length is 15 residues. Trimming shortened V by 4 bases and J by 0 bases, and 12 bases separated the two germline ends. CDR1 and CDR2 (germline): LGHNA, YNFKEQ.

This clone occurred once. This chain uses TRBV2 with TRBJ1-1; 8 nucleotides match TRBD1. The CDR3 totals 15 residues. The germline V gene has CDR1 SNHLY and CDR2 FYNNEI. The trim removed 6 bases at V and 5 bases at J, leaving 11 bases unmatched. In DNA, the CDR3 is TGTGCCAGCAGAGCGCGGACAGGGCGCGGGACTGAAGCTTTCTTT. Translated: CASRARTGRGTEAFF.

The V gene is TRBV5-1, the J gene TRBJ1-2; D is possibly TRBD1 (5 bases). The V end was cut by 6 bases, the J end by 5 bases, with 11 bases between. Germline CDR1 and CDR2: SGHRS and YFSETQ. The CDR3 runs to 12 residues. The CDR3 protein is CASTSSGYGYTF. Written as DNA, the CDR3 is TGCGCCAGCACATCCTCAGGGTATGGCTACACCTTC.

In DNA form, the CDR3 reads TGTGCCAGTAGGGAAGGGGGCAGGGCCGGGGAGCTGTTTTTT. Protein: CASREGGRAGELFF. The chain joins TRBV19 to TRBJ2-2; 7 bases are shared with TRBD1. With 6 bases clipped from V and 6 bases from J, the junction kept 7 bases outside the gene matches. Germline loops: CDR1 LNHDA, CDR2 SQIVND (reference sequence). This CDR3 has 14 amino acids.

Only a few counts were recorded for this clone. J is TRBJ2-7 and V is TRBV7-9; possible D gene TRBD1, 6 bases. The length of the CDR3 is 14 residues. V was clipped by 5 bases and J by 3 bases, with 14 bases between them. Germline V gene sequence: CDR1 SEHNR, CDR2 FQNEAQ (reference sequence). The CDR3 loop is CASSPNRGGYEQYF. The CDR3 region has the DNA TGTGCCAGCAGCCCCAATAGAGGGGGCTACGAGCAGTACTTC.

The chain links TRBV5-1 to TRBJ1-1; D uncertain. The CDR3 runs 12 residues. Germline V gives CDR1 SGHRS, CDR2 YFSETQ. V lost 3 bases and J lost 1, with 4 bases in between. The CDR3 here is CASSSQNTEAFF. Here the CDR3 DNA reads TGCGCCAGCAGCTCCCAGAACACTGAAGCTTTCTTT.

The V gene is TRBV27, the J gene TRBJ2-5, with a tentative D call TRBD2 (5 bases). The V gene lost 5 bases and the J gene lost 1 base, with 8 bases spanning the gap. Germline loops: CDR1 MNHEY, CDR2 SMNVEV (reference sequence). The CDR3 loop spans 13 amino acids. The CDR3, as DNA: TGTGCCAGCAGTGACTACCTCCAAGAGACCCAGTACTTC. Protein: CASSDYLQETQYF.

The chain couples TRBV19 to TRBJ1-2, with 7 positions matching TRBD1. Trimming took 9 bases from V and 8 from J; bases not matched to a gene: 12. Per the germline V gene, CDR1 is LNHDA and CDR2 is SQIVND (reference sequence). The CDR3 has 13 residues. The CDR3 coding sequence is TGTGCCAGCAGACAGGGATCAGGTCGGGGCTACACCTTC. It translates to CASRQGSGRGYTF.

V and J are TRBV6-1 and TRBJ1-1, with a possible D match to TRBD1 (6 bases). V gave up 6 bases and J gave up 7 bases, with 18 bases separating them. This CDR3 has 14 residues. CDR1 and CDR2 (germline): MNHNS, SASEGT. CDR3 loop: CASRRGGPPSEAFF. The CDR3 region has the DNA TGTGCCAGCAGGCGAGGGGGACCCCCCAGTGAAGCTTTCTTT.

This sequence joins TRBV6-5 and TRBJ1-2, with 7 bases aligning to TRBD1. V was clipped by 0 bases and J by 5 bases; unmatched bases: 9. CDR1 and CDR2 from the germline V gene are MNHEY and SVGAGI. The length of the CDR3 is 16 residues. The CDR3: CASSYSGDSGGYGYTF. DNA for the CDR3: TGTGCCAGCAGTTACTCGGGGGACAGCGGGGGATATGGCTACACCTTC.

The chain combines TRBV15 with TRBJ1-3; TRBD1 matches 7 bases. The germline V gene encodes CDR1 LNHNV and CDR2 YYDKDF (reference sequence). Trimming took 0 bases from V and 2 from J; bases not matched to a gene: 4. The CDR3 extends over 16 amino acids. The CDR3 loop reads CATSRDFGTAGNTIYF. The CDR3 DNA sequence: TGTGCCACCAGCAGAGATTTCGGGACAGCTGGAAACACCATATATTTT.

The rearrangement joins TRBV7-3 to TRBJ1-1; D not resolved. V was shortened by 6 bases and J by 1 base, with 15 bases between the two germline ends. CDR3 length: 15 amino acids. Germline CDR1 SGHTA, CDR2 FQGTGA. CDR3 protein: CASSSTGLSNTEAFF. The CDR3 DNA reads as TGTGCCAGCAGTTCTACCGGACTCTCGAACACTGAAGCTTTCTTT.

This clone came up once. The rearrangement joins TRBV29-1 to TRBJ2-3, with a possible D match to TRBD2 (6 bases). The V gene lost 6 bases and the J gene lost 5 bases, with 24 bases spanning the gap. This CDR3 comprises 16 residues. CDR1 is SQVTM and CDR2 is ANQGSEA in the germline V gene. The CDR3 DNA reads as TGCAGCGTCCCTTTGGGACTCCTCCGTCCCCAAGATACGCAGTATTTT. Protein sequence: CSVPLGLLRPQDTQYF.

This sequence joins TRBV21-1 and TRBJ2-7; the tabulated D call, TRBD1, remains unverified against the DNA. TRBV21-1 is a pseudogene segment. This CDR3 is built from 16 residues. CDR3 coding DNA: TGTGCCAGCAGAAAAGAGTCGAGACAGGGGCTCAACGAGCAGTACTTC. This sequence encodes CASRKESRQGLNEQYF.

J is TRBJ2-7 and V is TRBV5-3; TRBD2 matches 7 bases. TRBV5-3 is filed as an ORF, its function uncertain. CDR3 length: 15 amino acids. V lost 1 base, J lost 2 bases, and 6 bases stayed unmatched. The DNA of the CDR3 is TGTGCCAGAAGCTTGCACCTAGCGGAAACCTACGAGCAGTACTTC. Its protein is CARSLHLAETYEQYF.

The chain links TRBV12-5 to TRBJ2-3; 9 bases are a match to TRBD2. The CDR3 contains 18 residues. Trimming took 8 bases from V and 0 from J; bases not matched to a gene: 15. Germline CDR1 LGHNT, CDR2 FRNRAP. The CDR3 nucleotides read TGTGCTAGTACTGGGGGATCCTCAGCGGGAGGAAGCACAGATACGCAGTATTTT. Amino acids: CASTGGSSAGGSTDTQYF.

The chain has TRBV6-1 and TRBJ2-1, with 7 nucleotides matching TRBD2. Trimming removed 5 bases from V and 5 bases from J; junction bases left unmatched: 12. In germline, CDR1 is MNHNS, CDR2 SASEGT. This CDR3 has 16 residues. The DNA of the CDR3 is TGTGCCAGCAGTCAAGGGCGGGGACTACCCAACAATGAGCAGTTCTTC. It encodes CASSQGRGLPNNEQFF.